The present T cell receptor (beta chain) was sequenced within a study of blood T cell repertoires in COVID-19. Across the study: There were acute and convalescent COVID-19 samples, and they came from the United States, Italy and Spain.

Some clones are missing from TCRdb's copy, which holds only in-frame ones; the method was immunoSEQ multiplex PCR. The table has about 200,000 clones, 83% seen once. This CDR3 is built from 15 residues. Trimming cost V 2 bases and J 2 bases, with 11 bases left between them. Per germline, CDR1 SGHRS and CDR2 YFSETQ. Sequenced: peripheral blood. The J gene is TRBJ2-1, the V gene TRBV5-1; D remains unclear. This TCR was sampled from a woman in her 50s with acute or convalescent COVID-19. The CDR3 loop reads CASSLVLVTYNEQFF. Here the CDR3 DNA reads TGCGCCAGCAGCTTAGTACTCGTGACCTACAATGAGCAGTTCTTC.